The present T cell receptor beta chain was sequenced within a study of chemoradiotherapy in HPV16-positive cancers. Measured with immunoSEQ multiplex PCR; TCRdb has only the in-frame clones, and not every one. Of some 3,200 clones listed, about 80% are singletons. Of note for this clone: Its specificity is unknown.

The germline V gene encodes CDR1 SGHRS and CDR2 YFSETQ. The CDR3 totals 18 residues. With V trimmed by 4 bases and J by 0 bases, 13 bases remained unmatched. Regarding the study as a whole: During treatment, candidate HPV-specific clones and E7-related motifs expanded in tumor. Only a couple of HPV16-positive patients supplied the functional HPV-specificity definition. For HPV16-positive patients, expanding HPV-responsive T cells associated with longer recurrence-free survival.

The chain uses TRBV5-1 and TRBJ2-3; 8 nucleotides match TRBD1. The source material was tumor tissue, sampled from a patient who underwent chemoradiotherapy. This TCR was sampled from a human donor with HPV-associated anogenital cancer. CDR3 bases: TGCGCCAGCAGCCTCCTAGGACAGGGAAGAGGAAGCACAGATACGCAGTATTTT. Amino acids: CASSLLGQGRGSTDTQYF.